The clone carrying this T cell receptor (beta chain) has just a few counts. Its antigen is unidentified. These data come from a study of naive and memory T cell subsets. The study's findings and limits: TCR transcript changes with activation or differentiation may affect this RNA method.

The CDR3 is 13 amino acids. V lost 6 bases, J lost 1 base, and 11 bases lay in between. Germline values: CDR1 SQVTM, CDR2 ANQGSEA. Reverse transcription of blood and skin TCR RNA was primed at alpha and beta constant regions. Four PCR rounds used nested alpha and beta constant region primers plus the SP2 primer. MiXCR, applied by TCRdb to the 5' RACE reads, yields one record per CDR3 protein. The sample consists of just over 25,000 distinct CDR3 sequences, roughly 25% of them appearing once. Whole-blood samples were 2 to 3 ml of peripheral blood from healthy adult volunteers. The library had UMIs added by 3' ligation of an oligonucleotide to TCR cDNA. Input was roughly 1 to 1,100 ng of DNase-treated total RNA without cell sorting.

This clonotype originated in a female donor in good health. The chain combines TRBV29-1 with TRBJ2-3, with D perhaps assigned TRBD1 or TRBD2 (5 bases each). For the CDR3, the DNA is TGCAGCGTCCGGGACGGTGGCACAGATACGCAGTATTTT. This translates into CSVRDGGTDTQYF.